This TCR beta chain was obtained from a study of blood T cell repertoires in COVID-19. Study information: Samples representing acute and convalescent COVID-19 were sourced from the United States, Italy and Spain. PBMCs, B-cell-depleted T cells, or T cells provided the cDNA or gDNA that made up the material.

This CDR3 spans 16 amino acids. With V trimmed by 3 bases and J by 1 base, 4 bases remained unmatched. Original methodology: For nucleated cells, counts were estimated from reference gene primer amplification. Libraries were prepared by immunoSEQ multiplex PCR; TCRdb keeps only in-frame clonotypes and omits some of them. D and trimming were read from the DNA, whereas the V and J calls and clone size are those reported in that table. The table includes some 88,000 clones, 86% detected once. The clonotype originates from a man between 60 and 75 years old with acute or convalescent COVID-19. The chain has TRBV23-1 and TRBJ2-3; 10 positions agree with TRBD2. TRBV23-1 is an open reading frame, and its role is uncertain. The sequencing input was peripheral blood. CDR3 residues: CASSHPGTSGTDTQYF. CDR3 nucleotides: TGCGCCAGCAGTCACCCCGGGACTAGCGGCACAGATACGCAGTATTTT.